This entry lists 5 T cell receptor beta chains sequenced from one sample in a study of response to subunit inactivated influenza vaccine. TCRdb reprocessed the RT-PCR reads with MiXCR, giving one entry per CDR3 protein. The sample lists more than 700,000 distinct CDR3 sequences; less than 25% were seen once. The sample in question was PBMCs from blood, obtained less than 6 days after vaccination. These receptors all stem from a man aged 45-60 years who received an inactivated influenza vaccine.

V usage is TRBV6-1 and J usage is TRBJ1-1, with D hard to call. CDR1 is MNHNS, CDR2 SASEGT, per germline. V lost 6 bases and J lost 1, with 12 bases in between. The length of the CDR3 is 14 residues. The CDR3 is CASREGGENTEAFF. The DNA for the CDR3 is TGTGCCAGCAGGGAGGGTGGGGAGAACACTGAAGCTTTCTTT.

CDR3 in DNA: TGTGCCAGCAGTCACCAGCGGGGTGGAGAGACCCAGTACTTC. The encoded protein is CASSHQRGGETQYF. The gene calls are TRBV12-3 or TRBV12-4 and TRBJ2-5, with 7 bases matching TRBD2. V shed 5 bases and J 4 bases; nucleotides not matched to a gene: 7. The CDR3 is made up of 14 amino acids.

The chain uses TRBV6-2 or TRBV6-3 and TRBJ2-7; D unresolved. This CDR3 region has 12 residues. Per germline, CDR1 MNHEY and CDR2 SVGEGT. V lost 5 bases and J 5 bases, leaving 10 bases between the germline ends. The CDR3 DNA is TGTGCCAGCAGTGTGGGGTCTCACGAGCAGTACTTC. Its translation is CASSVGSHEQYF.

The chain combines TRBV6-1 with TRBJ2-2, with 10 bases lining up with TRBD2. The length of the CDR3 is 17 residues. Trimming removed 6 bases from V and 8 bases from J; junction bases left unmatched: 15. The germline V gene encodes CDR1 MNHNS and CDR2 SASEGT. The CDR3 DNA is TGTGCCAGCAGGCCAAACCGGGGTAGCGGGGGGTTAGGGGAGCTGTTTTTT. Translation gives CASRPNRGSGGLGELFF.

J is TRBJ2-1 and V is TRBV6-5; no firm D call. V was clipped by 1 base and J by 5 bases, with 12 bases between them. This CDR3 contains 15 residues. Looked up from germline, CDR1 is MNHEY and CDR2 is SVGAGI. The CDR3 region is CASSYLRGSHNEQFF. DNA of the CDR3: TGTGCCAGCAGTTACTTACGCGGTAGCCACAATGAGCAGTTCTTC.